This T cell receptor (beta chain) was identified in a study of T cell repertoires in aging, cancer and after chemotherapy. This CDR3 is built from 14 residues. V shed 4 bases and J 4 bases; nucleotides not matched to a gene: 3. The germline gives CDR1 SGHRS, CDR2 YFSETQ. TCR beta rearrangements were amplified from peripheral blood genomic DNA. This clonotype qualifies as large. Rearranged V-D-J TRB sequences were amplified with a mixed TRB-A/B primer pool. Each CDR3 protein is one row after TCRdb ran MiXCR on the multiplex PCR reads. The table shows about 900 distinct CDR3 sequences, with 25% to 30% occurring only once.

The origin of this receptor is a human donor with a solid tumor. The rearrangement uses TRBV5-1 and TRBJ2-3, with TRBD1 identical over 10 bases. The source material was blood. The CDR3 DNA is TGCGCCAGCAGCGAAGGGACAGGGGCAGATACGCAGTATTTT. Translation gives CASSEGTGADTQYF.